These 32 T cell receptor beta chains were sequenced from one sample in a study of cytomegalovirus exposure and HLA in healthy donors. It was with 60 Vbeta and 13 Jbeta primers that the PCR ran. TCRdb's table, derived via immunoSEQ multiplex PCR, lists solely in-frame clones and lacks some. The sample lists about 150,000 clones, over 70% occurring once. Material: PBMCs. The receptors derive from a woman between 35 and 50 years old in good health and CMV-seropositive.

V is TRBV6-1 and J is TRBJ1-1, with TRBD1 matching over 9 bases. Germline CDR1 is MNHNS and CDR2 is SASEGT. CDR3 size: 15 residues. The ends lost 6 bases at V and 4 bases at J; junction bases unmatched: 9. The CDR3 coding sequence is TGTGCCAGCAGCGTAAAACAGGGGGCGCCCACTGAAGCTTTCTTT. Translating it yields CASSVKQGAPTEAFF.

This clone was recorded a few times. V gene TRBV2 combines with J gene TRBJ1-2; TRBD1 matches 11 bases. The CDR3 contains 12 residues. V was clipped by 3 bases and J by 14 bases; unmatched bases: 5. Looked up from germline, CDR1 is SNHLY and CDR2 is FYNNEI. CDR3 DNA sequence: TGTGCCAGCAGTGATGGCGGACAGGGGGCAACCTTC. Its translation is CASSDGGQGATF. Drawing the rest from reference TRBV2 and TRBJ1-2, the complete variable domain is EPEVTQTPSHQVTQMGQEVILRCVPISNHLYFYWYRQILGQKVEFLVSFYNNEISEKSEIFDDQFSVERPDGSNFTLKIRSTKLEDSAMYFCASSDGGQGATFGSGTRLTVV.

The rearrangement links TRBV2 to TRBJ1-6; 7 bases are shared with TRBD1. The CDR3 is 14 residues long. Germline V CDR1 and CDR2: SNHLY, FYNNEI. With V trimmed by 3 bases and J by 6 bases, 2 bases remained unmatched. CDR3 in amino acids: CASSDYRGNSPLHF. CDR3 bases: TGTGCCAGCAGTGACTACAGGGGTAATTCACCCCTCCACTTT.

Concerning this clone itself: One end of the junction is discordant with germline, which a read error may explain. The V gene is TRBV4-1, the J gene TRBJ1-2; a weak D match, TRBD1 (6 bases). This CDR3 comprises 14 residues. The germline CDR1 and CDR2 sequences are MGHRA and YSYEKL. The CDR3 loop is CASGQEGGELGYTF. CDR3 coding DNA: TGCGCCAGCGGCCAAGAGGGGGGTGAGTTAGGCTACACCTTC.

The chain links TRBV7-2 to TRBJ1-5; perhaps TRBD1 as D (5 bases). CDR3 length: 14 amino acids. Germline V gives CDR1 SGHTA, CDR2 FQGNSA. The germline V and J ends were trimmed by 2 bases and 8 bases, with 13 bases remaining between them. Written as DNA, the CDR3 is TGTGCCAGCAGCTTAAGGGCTGGCAGGGAGCCCCAGCATTTT. It is translated as CASSLRAGREPQHF.

The chain recombines TRBV19 with TRBJ1-5; a weak D match, TRBD1 (6 bases). Germline CDR1 reads LNHDA; CDR2 reads SQIVND (reference sequence). This CDR3 has 14 residues. The germline V and J ends were trimmed by 9 bases and 7 bases, with 19 bases remaining between them. CDR3 DNA: TGTGCCAGCTTCCCGGGGGGCGCAGGGCAGCCCCAGCATTTT. Encoded protein: CASFPGGAGQPQHF.

This clone was found once. V and J are TRBV2 and TRBJ1-3; D is ambiguous. With 7 bases removed from V and 0 bases from J, the gap between germline ends came to 7 bases. This CDR3 spans 13 amino acids. Germline V gene lookup returns CDR1 SNHLY and CDR2 FYNNEI. CDR3 sequence: CASTRSSGNTIYF. Written as DNA, the CDR3 is TGTGCCAGCACCAGGTCCTCTGGAAACACCATATATTTT.

The chain couples TRBV28 to TRBJ1-4, with 7 bases that match TRBD1. The V gene end was trimmed by 6 bases and the J gene end by 5 bases; junction bases not matched to a gene: 12. The CDR3 spans 16 residues. Germline loops: CDR1 MDHEN, CDR2 SYDVKM. Written as DNA, the CDR3 is TGTGCCAGCAGCCGTCAGAGACAGGGCCCGAATGAAAAACTGTTTTTT. It translates to CASSRQRQGPNEKLFF.

The V gene is TRBV4-1, the J gene TRBJ2-7; TRBD1 might be the D (6 bases). CDR1 and CDR2 (germline): MGHRA, YSYEKL. The CDR3 is 15 residues long. Trimming removed 1 base at V and 6 bases at J, with 16 bases between. The DNA for the CDR3 is TGCGCCAGCAGCCAAGGGGGACAAAGCACCTGCGAGCAGTACTTC. Translated: CASSQGGQSTCEQYF.

This chain joins TRBV6-5 and TRBJ1-2, with 9 bases lining up with TRBD1. This CDR3 has 16 residues. The V gene end was trimmed by 2 bases and the J gene end by 8 bases; junction bases not matched to a gene: 12. Germline CDR1 MNHEY, CDR2 SVGAGI. The DNA of the CDR3 is TGTGCCAGCAGTTACGACCCCGGGACAGGGTACGGCGGCTACACCTTC. It specifies CASSYDPGTGYGGYTF.

The chain links TRBV5-1 to TRBJ2-5; 7 bases fit TRBD1. CDR1 is SGHRS, CDR2 YFSETQ, per germline. The CDR3 extends over 14 amino acids. The V segment lost 4 bases and the J segment 5 bases; nucleotides outside the gene matches: 8. CDR3 in amino acids: CASSIQGTLETQYF. CDR3 bases: TGCGCCAGCAGCATACAGGGGACGTTGGAGACCCAGTACTTC. The variable domain in full, completed from reference TRBV5-1 and TRBJ2-5, reads KAGVTQTPRYLIKTRGQQVTLSCSPISGHRSVSWYQQTPGQGLQFLFEYFSETQRNKGNFPGRFSGRQFSNSRSEMNVSTLELGDSALYLCASSIQGTLETQYFGPGTRLLVL.

This chain uses TRBV5-4 with TRBJ2-1; the match to TRBD2 covers 8 bases. Germline lookup yields CDR1 SGHNT and CDR2 YYREEE (reference sequence). The V gene end was trimmed by 0 bases and the J gene end by 5 bases; junction bases not matched to a gene: 10. This CDR3 is 17 amino acids long. The chain's CDR3 is CASSLVGSGESDNEQFF. The CDR3, as DNA: TGTGCCAGCAGCTTGGTAGGTAGCGGGGAATCCGACAATGAGCAGTTCTTC. Variable domain in full (rest from reference TRBV5-4 and TRBJ2-1): ETGVTQSPTHLIKTRGQQVTLRCSSQSGHNTVSWYQQALGQGPQFIFQYYREEENGRGNFPPRFSGLQFPNYSSELNVNALELDDSALYLCASSLVGSGESDNEQFFGPGTRLTVL.

The CDR3 loop is CASSQGQGARYQETQYF. The CDR3 DNA sequence: TGTGCCAGTAGTCAGGGACAGGGGGCGAGATACCAAGAGACCCAGTACTTC. V usage is TRBV19 and J usage is TRBJ2-5; 12 bases map to TRBD1. This CDR3 spans 17 amino acids. Germline V CDR1 and CDR2: LNHDA, SQIVND (reference sequence). The V gene end was trimmed by 5 bases and the J gene end by 0 bases; junction bases not matched to a gene: 7.

The rearrangement joins TRBV6-1 to TRBJ2-7, with D tentatively TRBD1 (7 bases). CDR1 MNHNS and CDR2 SASEGT come from the germline V gene. The CDR3 covers 15 residues. The V end was cut by 4 bases, the J end by 2 bases, with 15 bases between. The CDR3 is CASSVVSGGTYEQYF. CDR3 DNA: TGTGCCAGCAGTGTTGTGTCAGGGGGGACCTACGAGCAGTACTTC.

The CDR3 DNA reads as TGTGCCAGCAGCTTTAACACAGATACGCAGTATTTT. The encoded protein is CASSFNTDTQYF. The rearrangement uses TRBV7-9 and TRBJ2-3; D unclear. V was shortened by 3 bases and J by 2 bases, with 3 bases between the two germline ends. Germline V gene lookup returns CDR1 SEHNR and CDR2 FQNEAQ (reference sequence). The CDR3 totals 12 residues.

This clone was picked up one time. The CDR3 is CASSKAPRRPNYGYTF. The DNA of the CDR3 is TGTGCCAGCAGCAAAGCACCCAGGCGACCTAACTATGGCTACACCTTC. The chain combines TRBV21-1 with TRBJ1-2; the DNA was not used to check the table's D call, TRBD1. TRBV21-1 is described as a pseudogene. CDR3 size: 16 residues.

This chain links TRBV25-1 with TRBJ2-7; 8 bases map to TRBD2. The CDR3 has 15 amino acids. CDR1 MGHDK and CDR2 SYGVNS come from the germline V gene. Trimming took 4 bases from V and 4 from J; bases not matched to a gene: 9. The CDR3 sequence is CASSGQTGTSYEQYF. As DNA, the CDR3 is TGTGCCAGCAGTGGTCAAACCGGGACTAGTTACGAGCAGTACTTC.

CDR3 sequence reads: CASRMGLEFTDTQYF. The CDR3 DNA is TGTGCCAGCAGGATGGGACTGGAGTTTACAGATACGCAGTATTTT. This chain joins TRBV2 and TRBJ2-3; maybe TRBD2 (6 bases). The CDR3 length is 15 residues. V was clipped by 6 bases and J by 3 bases, with 16 bases between them. CDR1 and CDR2 (germline): SNHLY, FYNNEI.

The chain recombines TRBV2 with TRBJ1-3, with 8 bases that match TRBD1. The CDR3 totals 15 residues. V lost 6 bases, J lost 3 bases, and 7 bases stayed unmatched. From germline, CDR1 is SNHLY and CDR2 FYNNEI. Written as DNA, the CDR3 is TGTGCCAGCAGCCCGGACAGGGCATTTGGAAACACCATATATTTT. Its translation is CASSPDRAFGNTIYF.

J is TRBJ1-3 and V is TRBV5-6; the D gene is possibly TRBD1 (6 bases). Trimming cost V 0 bases and J 0 bases, with 16 bases left between them. Germline CDR1 is SGHDT and CDR2 is YYEEEE. This CDR3 comprises 18 residues. In DNA form, the CDR3 reads TGTGCCAGCAGCTTGGTGGTGGCGGGGGCCACCTCTGGAAACACCATATATTTT. It codes for CASSLVVAGATSGNTIYF.

This chain uses TRBV21-1 with TRBJ1-1; the D segment call TRBD1 is taken from the table without a DNA check. TRBV21-1 has pseudogene status. This CDR3 spans 12 amino acids. CDR3 region: CASTRGGTEAFF. For the CDR3, the DNA is TGTGCCAGCACCAGAGGGGGCACTGAAGCTTTCTTT.

This clone occurred a few times. J is TRBJ2-1 and V is TRBV27; D not certain. CDR3 size: 12 residues. Germline CDR1 is MNHEY and CDR2 is SMNVEV (reference sequence). Between the trimmed V and J ends, which lost 6 bases and 3 bases, there was a span of 6 bases. DNA for the CDR3: TGTGCCAGCAGGAAGCTCTACAATGAGCAGTTCTTC. It yields the protein CASRKLYNEQFF.

This clone occurred once. The chain uses TRBV30 and TRBJ1-2; the D is unclear. Germline V gene sequence: CDR1 GTSNPN, CDR2 SVGIG (reference sequence). V was shortened by 2 bases and J by 9 bases, with 7 bases between the two germline ends. The CDR3 runs 10 residues. The CDR3 spells CAWSRSSYTF. The CDR3 DNA follows: TGTGCCTGGAGTCGTAGTAGCTACACCTTC.

CDR3 sequence reads: CASSVVSSGGGNSYNEQFF. The CDR3 nucleotides read TGTGCCAGCAGCGTAGTATCTAGCGGGGGGGGAAACTCCTACAATGAGCAGTTCTTC. V usage is TRBV9 and J usage is TRBJ2-1; 12 bases are a match to TRBD2. The trim removed 0 bases at V and 0 bases at J, leaving 7 bases unmatched. This CDR3 spans 19 amino acids. The germline gives CDR1 SGDLS, CDR2 YYNGEE.

The V gene is TRBV25-1, the J gene TRBJ1-3; a possible D gene is TRBD1 (6 bases). V dropped 2 bases and J dropped 1 base, with 9 bases sitting between them. This CDR3 region has 15 residues. CDR1 MGHDK and CDR2 SYGVNS come from the germline V gene. Written as DNA, the CDR3 is TGTGCCAGCAGTGAACGGACAGATTCTGGAAACACCATATATTTT. Encoded protein: CASSERTDSGNTIYF.

This clone was counted a few times. The chain uses TRBV7-3 and TRBJ2-2; D may be TRBD2 (6 bases). This CDR3 is built from 15 residues. Trimming took off 0 bases at V and 3 bases at J, with 8 bases between the two ends. The germline V gene encodes CDR1 SGHTA and CDR2 FQGTGA. CDR3 sequence (DNA): TGTGCCAGCAGCTTAACCGGGGGACACACCGGGGAGCTGTTTTTT. This translates into CASSLTGGHTGELFF.

Details on this clone: It is likely a read error, because the conserved phenylalanine at the end of the CDR3 is missing. The chain couples TRBV27 to TRBJ1-6; 11 bases are a match to TRBD1. Germline loops: CDR1 MNHEY, CDR2 SMNVEV (reference sequence). Germline trimming cut 6 bases from V and 9 bases from J; bases unmatched to any gene: 1. The CDR3 contains 13 residues. In DNA, the CDR3 is TGTGCCAGCAGGGACAGGGGGCTTTCACCCCTCCACCTT. Protein: CASRDRGLSPLHL.

The rearrangement joins TRBV6-6 to TRBJ2-6; D gene unclear. V lost 5 bases and J 2 bases, leaving 7 bases between the germline ends. CDR1 is MNHNY, CDR2 SVGAGI, per germline (reference sequence). The CDR3 is 14 residues long. CDR3 DNA sequence: TGTGCCAGCAGTACTTCAACTGGGGCCAACGTCCTGACTTTC. Amino acid sequence: CASSTSTGANVLTF.

As regards this clone: The sample holds other DNA sequences that translate to the same CDR3. The chain recombines TRBV19 with TRBJ2-7, with 7 bases identical to TRBD2. V was pared by 4 bases and J by 2 bases, with 8 bases of the junction left unmatched. The CDR3 spans 15 residues. Germline loops: CDR1 LNHDA, CDR2 SQIVND (reference sequence). The CDR3 is CASSRIGGGAYEQYF. CDR3 bases: TGTGCCAGTAGTAGGATTGGTGGGGGGGCCTACGAGCAGTACTTC.

The CDR3 reads CASSLLTDMAFF. The CDR3 DNA sequence: TGTGCCAGCAGCTTACTGACAGATATGGCTTTCTTT. The chain recombines TRBV7-9 with TRBJ1-1, with D perhaps matching TRBD1 (5 bases). This CDR3 is 12 amino acids long. V was clipped by 2 bases and J by 11 bases, with 12 bases between them. From germline, CDR1 is SEHNR and CDR2 FQNEAQ (reference sequence).

This clone was seen a handful of times. This rearrangement joins TRBV7-3 to TRBJ2-2; 12 bases align to TRBD2. Losses at the gene ends were 5 bases for V and 0 bases for J; bases not matched to a gene: 7. Per the germline V gene, CDR1 is SGHTA and CDR2 is FQGTGA. The length of the CDR3 is 18 residues. CDR3 loop: CASSLSSGGAANTGELFF. The CDR3 DNA reads as TGTGCCAGCAGCCTCTCTAGCGGGGGGGCCGCGAACACCGGGGAGCTGTTTTTT. Full variable domain (remainder filled in from reference TRBV7-3 and TRBJ2-2): GAGVSQTPSNKVTEKGKYVELRCDPISGHTALYWYRQSLGQGPEFLIYFQGTGAADDSGLPNDRFFAVRPEGSVSTLKIQRTERGDSAVYLCASSLSSGGAANTGELFFGEGSRLTVL.

The chain combines TRBV5-1 with TRBJ1-5; 10 bases agree with TRBD1. The V gene's germline CDR1 is SGHRS and CDR2 YFSETQ. The CDR3 runs to 15 residues. Losses at the gene ends were 4 bases for V and 2 bases for J; bases not matched to a gene: 3. CDR3 sequence reads: CASSTGTGGNQPQHF. The CDR3 nucleotides are TGCGCCAGCAGCACTGGGACAGGGGGCAATCAGCCCCAGCATTTT. Supplemented by reference TRBV5-1 and TRBJ1-5, the full variable domain reads KAGVTQTPRYLIKTRGQQVTLSCSPISGHRSVSWYQQTPGQGLQFLFEYFSETQRNKGNFPGRFSGRQFSNSRSEMNVSTLELGDSALYLCASSTGTGGNQPQHFGDGTRLSIL.